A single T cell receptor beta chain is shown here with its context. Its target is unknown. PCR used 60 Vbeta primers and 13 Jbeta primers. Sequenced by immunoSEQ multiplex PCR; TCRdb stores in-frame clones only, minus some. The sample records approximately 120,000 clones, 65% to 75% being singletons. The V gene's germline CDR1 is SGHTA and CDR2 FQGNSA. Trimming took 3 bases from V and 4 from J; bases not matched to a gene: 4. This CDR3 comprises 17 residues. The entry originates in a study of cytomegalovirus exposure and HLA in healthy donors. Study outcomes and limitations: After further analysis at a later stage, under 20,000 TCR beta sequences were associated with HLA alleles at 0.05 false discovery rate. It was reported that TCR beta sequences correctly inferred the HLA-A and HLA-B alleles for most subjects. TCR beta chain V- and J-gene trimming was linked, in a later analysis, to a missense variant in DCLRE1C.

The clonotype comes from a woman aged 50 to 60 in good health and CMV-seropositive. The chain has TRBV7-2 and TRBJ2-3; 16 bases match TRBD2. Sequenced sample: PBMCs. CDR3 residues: CASSLDGTSGGADTQYF. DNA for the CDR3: TGTGCCAGCAGCTTGGACGGGACTAGCGGGGGGGCAGATACGCAGTATTTT.